This T cell receptor (beta chain) was sequenced during a study of technical replicates of blood from a handful of donors. Per the germline V gene, CDR1 is MNHEY and CDR2 is SMNVEV (reference sequence). J lost 1 base, V lost 5 bases, and 23 bases had no gene match. This CDR3 is 23 amino acids long. TCRdb keeps only in-frame clones here, not all; method: immunoSEQ multiplex PCR. The sample contains about 80,000 clones, approximately 97% of which appear only once. The sequence came from a human donor in good health. V gene TRBV27 combines with J gene TRBJ2-3; 14 nucleotides agree with TRBD2. The sequenced material came from T cells isolated from PBMCs. As DNA, the CDR3 is TGTGCCAGCAGTCCTACCACCCCGGGACTAGCGGGGGTTATCCTCTACGGCACAGATACGCAGTATTTT. It yields the protein CASSPTTPGLAGVILYGTDTQYF.